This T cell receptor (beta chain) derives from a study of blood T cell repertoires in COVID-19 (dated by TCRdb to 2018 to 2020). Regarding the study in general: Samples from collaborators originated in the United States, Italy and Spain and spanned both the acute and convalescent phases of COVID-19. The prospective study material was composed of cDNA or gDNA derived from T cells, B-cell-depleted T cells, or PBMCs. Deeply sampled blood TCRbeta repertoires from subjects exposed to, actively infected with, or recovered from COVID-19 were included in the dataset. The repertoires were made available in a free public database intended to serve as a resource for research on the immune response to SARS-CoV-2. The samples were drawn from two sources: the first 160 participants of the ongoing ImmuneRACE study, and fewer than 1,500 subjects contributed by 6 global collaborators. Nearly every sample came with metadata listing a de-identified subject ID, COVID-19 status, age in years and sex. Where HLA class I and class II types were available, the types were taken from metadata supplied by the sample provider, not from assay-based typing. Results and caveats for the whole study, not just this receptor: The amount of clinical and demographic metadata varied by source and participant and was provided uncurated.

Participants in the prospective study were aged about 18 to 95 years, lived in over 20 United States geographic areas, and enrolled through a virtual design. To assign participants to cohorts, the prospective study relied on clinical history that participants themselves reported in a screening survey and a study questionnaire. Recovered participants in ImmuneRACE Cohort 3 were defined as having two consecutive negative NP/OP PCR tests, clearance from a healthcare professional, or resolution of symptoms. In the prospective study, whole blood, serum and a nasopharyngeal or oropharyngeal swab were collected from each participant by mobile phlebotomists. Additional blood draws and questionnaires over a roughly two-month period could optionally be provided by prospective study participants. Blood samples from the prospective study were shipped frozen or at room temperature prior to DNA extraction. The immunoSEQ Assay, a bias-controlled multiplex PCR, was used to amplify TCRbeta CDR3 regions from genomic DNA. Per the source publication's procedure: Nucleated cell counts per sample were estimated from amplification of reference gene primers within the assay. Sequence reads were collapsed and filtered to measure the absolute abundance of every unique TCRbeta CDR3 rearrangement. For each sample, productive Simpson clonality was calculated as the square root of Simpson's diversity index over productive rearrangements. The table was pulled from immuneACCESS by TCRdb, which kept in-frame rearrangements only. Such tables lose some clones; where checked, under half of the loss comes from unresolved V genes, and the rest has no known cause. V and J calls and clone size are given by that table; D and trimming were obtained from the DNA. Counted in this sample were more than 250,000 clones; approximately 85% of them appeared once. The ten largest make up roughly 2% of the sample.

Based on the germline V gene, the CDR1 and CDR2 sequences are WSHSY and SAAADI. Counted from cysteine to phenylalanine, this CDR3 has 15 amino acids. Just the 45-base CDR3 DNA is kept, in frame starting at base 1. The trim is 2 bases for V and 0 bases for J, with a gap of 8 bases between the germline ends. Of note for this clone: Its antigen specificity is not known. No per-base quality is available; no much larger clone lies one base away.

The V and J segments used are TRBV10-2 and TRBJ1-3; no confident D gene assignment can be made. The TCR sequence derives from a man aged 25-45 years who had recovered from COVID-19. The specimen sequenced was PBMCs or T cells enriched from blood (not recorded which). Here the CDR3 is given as CASSENRPSGNTIYF. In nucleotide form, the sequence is TGCGCCAGCAGTGAGAACAGACCCTCTGGAAACACCATATATTTT.